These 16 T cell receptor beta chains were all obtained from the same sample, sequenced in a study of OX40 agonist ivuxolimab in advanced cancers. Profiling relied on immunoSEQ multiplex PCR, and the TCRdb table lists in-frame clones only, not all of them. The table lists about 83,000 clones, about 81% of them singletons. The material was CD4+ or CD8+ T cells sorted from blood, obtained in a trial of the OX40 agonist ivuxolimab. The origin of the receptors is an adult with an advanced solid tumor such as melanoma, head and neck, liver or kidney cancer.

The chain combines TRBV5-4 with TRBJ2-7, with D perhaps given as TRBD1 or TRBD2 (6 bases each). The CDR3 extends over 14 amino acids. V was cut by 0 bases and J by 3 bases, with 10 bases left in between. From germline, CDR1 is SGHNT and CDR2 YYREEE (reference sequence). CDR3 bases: TGTGCCAGCAGCTTGGAAAGGGGGGACTACGAGCAGTACTTC. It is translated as CASSLERGDYEQYF.

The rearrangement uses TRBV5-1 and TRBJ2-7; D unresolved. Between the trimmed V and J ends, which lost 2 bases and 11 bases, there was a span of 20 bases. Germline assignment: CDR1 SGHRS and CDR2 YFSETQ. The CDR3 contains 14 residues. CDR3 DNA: TGCGCCAGCAGCTTAGGGCACTTTGGTGTACCGGAGTACTTC. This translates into CASSLGHFGVPEYF.

CDR3 coding DNA: TGTGCCAGCAGCGTAGCGAGCGGGGGTTGGAATGAGCAGTTCTTC. As protein: CASSVASGGWNEQFF. The rearrangement joins TRBV9 to TRBJ2-1; 8 positions agree with TRBD2. The CDR3 is 15 residues long. Germline values: CDR1 SGDLS, CDR2 YYNGEE. The V gene end was trimmed by 0 bases and the J gene end by 7 bases; junction bases not matched to a gene: 6.

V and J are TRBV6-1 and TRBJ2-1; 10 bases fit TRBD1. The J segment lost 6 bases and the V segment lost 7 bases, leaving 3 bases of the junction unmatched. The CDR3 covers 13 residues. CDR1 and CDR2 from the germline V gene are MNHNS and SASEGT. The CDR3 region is CASKRTGGNEQFF. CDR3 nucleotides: TGTGCCAGCAAAAGGACAGGGGGCAATGAGCAGTTCTTC.

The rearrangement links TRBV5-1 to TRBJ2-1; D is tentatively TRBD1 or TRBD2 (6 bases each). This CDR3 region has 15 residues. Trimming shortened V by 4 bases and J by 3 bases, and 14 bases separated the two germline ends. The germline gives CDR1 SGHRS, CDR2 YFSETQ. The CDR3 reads CASSGGGADYNEQFF. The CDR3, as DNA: TGCGCCAGCAGCGGGGGCGGGGCCGACTACAATGAGCAGTTCTTC.

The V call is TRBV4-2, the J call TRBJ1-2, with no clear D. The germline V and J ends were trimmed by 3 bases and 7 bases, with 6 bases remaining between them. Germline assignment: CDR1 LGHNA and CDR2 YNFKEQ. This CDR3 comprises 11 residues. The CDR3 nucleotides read TGTGCCAGCAGCCACCAAGGTGGCTACACCTTC. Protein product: CASSHQGGYTF.

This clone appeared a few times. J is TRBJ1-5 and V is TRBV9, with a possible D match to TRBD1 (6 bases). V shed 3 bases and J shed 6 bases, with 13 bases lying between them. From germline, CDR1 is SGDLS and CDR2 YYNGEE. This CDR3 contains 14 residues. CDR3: CASSERMDSQPQHF. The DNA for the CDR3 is TGTGCCAGCAGCGAACGAATGGACAGTCAGCCCCAGCATTTT. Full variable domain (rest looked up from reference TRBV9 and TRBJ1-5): DSGVTQTPKHLITATGQRVTLRCSPRSGDLSVYWYQQSLDQGLQFLIQYYNGEERAKGNILERFSAQQFPDLHSELNLSSLELGDSALYFCASSERMDSQPQHFGDGTRLSIL.

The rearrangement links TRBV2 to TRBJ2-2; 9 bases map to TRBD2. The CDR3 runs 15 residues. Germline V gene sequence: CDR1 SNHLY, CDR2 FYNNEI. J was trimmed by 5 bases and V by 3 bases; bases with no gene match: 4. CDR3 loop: CASSERLAGTGELFF. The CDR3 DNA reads TGTGCCAGCAGTGAGAGGCTAGCGGGGACCGGGGAGCTGTTTTTT.

The CDR3 spells CASSFGRGYEQYF. Written as DNA, the CDR3 is TGTGCCAGCAGCTTCGGCAGGGGCTACGAGCAGTACTTC. The chain links TRBV7-2 to TRBJ2-7; TRBD1 is a possible D gene (6 bases). The CDR3 is made up of 13 amino acids. Germline lookup yields CDR1 SGHTA and CDR2 FQGNSA. V was clipped by 3 bases and J by 3 bases, with 9 bases between them.

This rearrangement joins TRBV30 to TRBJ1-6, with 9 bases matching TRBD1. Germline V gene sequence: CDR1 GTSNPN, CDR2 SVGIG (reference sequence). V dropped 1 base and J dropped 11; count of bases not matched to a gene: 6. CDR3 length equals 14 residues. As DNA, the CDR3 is TGTGCCTGGAGTGAGGACAGGGGCCCCCCACCCCTCCACTTT. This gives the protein CAWSEDRGPPPLHF.

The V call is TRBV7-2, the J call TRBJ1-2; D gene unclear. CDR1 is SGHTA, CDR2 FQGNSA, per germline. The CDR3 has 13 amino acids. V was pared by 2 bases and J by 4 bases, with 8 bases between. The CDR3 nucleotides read TGTGCCAGCAGCTTATTTAGAATCTATGGCTACACCTTC. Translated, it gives CASSLFRIYGYTF.

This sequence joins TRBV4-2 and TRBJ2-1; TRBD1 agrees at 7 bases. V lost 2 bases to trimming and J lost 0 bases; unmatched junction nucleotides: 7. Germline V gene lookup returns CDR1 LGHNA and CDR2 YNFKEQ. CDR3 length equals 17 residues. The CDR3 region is CASSQLMTGSSYNEQFF. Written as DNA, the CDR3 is TGTGCCAGCAGCCAATTAATGACAGGGAGCTCCTACAATGAGCAGTTCTTC.

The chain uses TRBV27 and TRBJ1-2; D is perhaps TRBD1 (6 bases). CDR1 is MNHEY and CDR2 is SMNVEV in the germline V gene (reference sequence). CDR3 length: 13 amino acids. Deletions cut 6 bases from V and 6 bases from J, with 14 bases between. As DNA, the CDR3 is TGTGCCAGCAGCCCAACAGGGAGTAATGGCTACACCTTC. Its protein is CASSPTGSNGYTF.

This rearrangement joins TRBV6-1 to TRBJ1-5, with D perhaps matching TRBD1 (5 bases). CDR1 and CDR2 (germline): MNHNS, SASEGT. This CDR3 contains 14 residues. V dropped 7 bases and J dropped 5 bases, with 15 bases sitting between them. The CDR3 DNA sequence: TGTGCCAGCACCCCGCGGGACCGGGATCAGCCCCAGCATTTT. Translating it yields CASTPRDRDQPQHF.

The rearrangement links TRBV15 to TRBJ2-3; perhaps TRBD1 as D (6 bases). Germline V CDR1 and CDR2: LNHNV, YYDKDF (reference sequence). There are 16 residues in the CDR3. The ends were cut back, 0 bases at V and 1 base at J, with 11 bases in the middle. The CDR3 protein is CATSRDPPGGTDTQYF. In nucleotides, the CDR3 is TGTGCCACCAGCAGAGATCCCCCAGGGGGCACAGATACGCAGTATTTT. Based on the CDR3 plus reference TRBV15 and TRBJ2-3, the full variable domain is DAMVIQNPRYQVTQFGKPVTLSCSQTLNHNVMYWYQQKSSQAPKLLFHYYDKDFNNEADTPDNFQSRRPNTSFCFLDIRSPGLGDTAMYLCATSRDPPGGTDTQYFGPGTRLTVL.

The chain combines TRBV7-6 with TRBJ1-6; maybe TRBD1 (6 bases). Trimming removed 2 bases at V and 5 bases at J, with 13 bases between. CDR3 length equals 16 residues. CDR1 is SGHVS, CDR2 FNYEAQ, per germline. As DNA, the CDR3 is TGTGCCAGCAGCTTAAGGCCCACAGGGAATAATTCACCCCTCCACTTT. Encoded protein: CASSLRPTGNNSPLHF. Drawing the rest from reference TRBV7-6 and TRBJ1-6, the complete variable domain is GAGVSQSPRYKVTKRGQDVALRCDPISGHVSLYWYRQALGQGPEFLTYFNYEAQQDKSGLPNDRFSAERPEGSISTLTIQRTEQRDSAMYRCASSLRPTGNNSPLHFGNGTRLTVT.